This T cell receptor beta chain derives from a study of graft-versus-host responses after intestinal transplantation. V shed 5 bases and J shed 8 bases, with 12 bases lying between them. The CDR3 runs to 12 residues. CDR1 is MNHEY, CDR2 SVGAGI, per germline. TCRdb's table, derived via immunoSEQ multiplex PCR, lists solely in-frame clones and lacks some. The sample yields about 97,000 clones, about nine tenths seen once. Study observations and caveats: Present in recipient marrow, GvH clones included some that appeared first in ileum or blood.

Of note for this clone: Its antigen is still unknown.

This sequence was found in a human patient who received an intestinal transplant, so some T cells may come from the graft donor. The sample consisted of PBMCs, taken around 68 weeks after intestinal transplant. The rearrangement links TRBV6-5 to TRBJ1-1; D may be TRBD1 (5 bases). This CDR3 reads CASSERRGEAFF. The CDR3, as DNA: TGTGCCAGCAGTGAACGACGGGGGGAAGCTTTCTTT.